This is a list of T cell receptor beta chains from one sample in a study of T cell responses to AZD1222 COVID-19 vaccine. Sequencing used immunoSEQ multiplex PCR; TCRdb keeps in-frame clones, though not all of them. Here the sample spans approximately 110,000 clones, approximately 92% being singletons. The material was peripheral blood, obtained 28 days after the second AZD1222 dose. All receptors derive from an adult who received the AZD1222 COVID-19 vaccine. Each CDR3 is given with its conserved first and last residue. Fields, in order: J gene, V gene, clone size, CDR3 protein. The listing skips clone size in some rows; elsewhere it reads once, few, many or a size class.

TRBJ2-2 TRBV27 few CASSPLLNTGELFF
TRBJ2-7 TRBV2 . CASIVGKGHEQYF
TRBJ2-1 TRBV10-1 . CASSEGQVGVGEQFF
TRBJ1-1 TRBV12-2 . CASRLDTGPHYKGYTEAFF
TRBJ1-2 TRBV5-6 . CASSGDGTIGQGYTF
TRBJ1-1 TRBV11-1 . CASSLPGTAKNEAFF
TRBJ2-3 TRBV6-5 . CASSLQGTPDTQYF
TRBJ2-3 TRBV27 . CASSFGDRECTDTQYF
TRBJ2-7 TRBV5-1 . CASSLEVGGGEQYF
TRBJ2-1 TRBV30 . CAWSRVAGVGEQFF
TRBJ2-1 TRBV7-9 . CASSLWNEQFF
TRBJ2-7 TRBV10-3 . CAISATGTPSYEQYF
TRBJ2-3 TRBV4-1 . CASSRTGTSGSTDTQYF
TRBJ2-1 TRBV5-1 . CASSPQTSGGYNEQFF
TRBJ1-1 TRBV7-9 . CASSFGATEAFF
TRBJ1-1 TRBV19 . CASSLTRNTEAFF
TRBJ2-6 TRBV19 . CASSSLGAGGANVLTF
TRBJ2-3 TRBV25-1 . CASTGNTDTQYF
TRBJ2-3 TRBV7-2 . CASSLQGTDTQYF
TRBJ2-5 TRBV7-9 . CASSLFGQGGRETQYF
TRBJ1-6 TRBV27 few CASTPSRDSYNSPLHF
TRBJ2-2 TRBV15 . CATSSPGQGLGGELFF
TRBJ1-2 TRBV30 . CAWSLGGVGYGYTF
TRBJ1-2 TRBV19 . CASSPDGRDGYTF
TRBJ2-7 TRBV15 . CATSLTSSEQYF
TRBJ2-1 TRBV4-3 . CASSRGRGDNEQFF
TRBJ2-5 TRBV10-1 . CASNPDRVLETQYF
TRBJ1-1 TRBV28 . CASTLGYNTEAFF
TRBJ2-1 TRBV5-1 . CASSLEGTSYNEQFF
TRBJ2-3 TRBV18 . CASSRTSGGTDTQYF
TRBJ2-7 TRBV12-3/TRBV12-4 . CASSLGNEQYF
TRBJ1-1 TRBV28 once CASRPPPAGGVDTEAFF
TRBJ1-4 TRBV28 . CASSPRTGDSMEKLFF
TRBJ1-1 TRBV2 . CASTRTGNLNTEAFF
TRBJ2-3 TRBV30 . CAWMWSSDTQYF
TRBJ2-1 TRBV4-2 . CASRRSLASGTYNEQFF
TRBJ2-3 TRBV19 . CASSAVDREVQYF
TRBJ2-7 TRBV30 . CAWSRGQSYEQYF
TRBJ2-7 TRBV2 . CASSVLRLAGGAYEQYF
TRBJ2-7 TRBV19 . CASSTGLSPNEQYF
TRBJ2-6 TRBV7-2 . CASSLGGSGANVLTF
TRBJ1-1 TRBV6-5 . CASSYLGSWGTEAFF
TRBJ1-2 TRBV5-1 . CASSPGDRPTNYGYTF
TRBJ1-3 TRBV28 . CASSLTYPADYGNTIYF
TRBJ2-2 TRBV2 . CASRPGHTGELFF
TRBJ2-7 TRBV7-2 once CASSSSSLVPYEQYF
TRBJ1-2 TRBV6-5 . CASRRTENYGYTF
TRBJ2-5 TRBV28 . CASSSTSGQETQYF
TRBJ2-2 TRBV2 once CASSEEELNTGELFF
TRBJ2-3 TRBV7-2 . CASSDPGLARGTDTQYF
TRBJ1-3 TRBV7-8 . CASSSTRGNTIYF